Listed below are T cell receptor beta chains from one sample, sequenced in a study of CD8 T cells in ankylosing spondylitis. TCRdb analysed the 5' RACE reads with MiXCR anew, one entry per CDR3 protein. The repertoire has 150,000 to 200,000 distinct CDR3 sequences, 9.5% to 15% of them found once; the top ten carry 15% to 20%. Sequenced sample: blood, either unsorted or a sorted T cell fraction (not recorded which). Every receptor here comes from a male donor with ankylosing spondylitis or in good health (not recorded which). CDR3s include the opening cysteine and the closing phenylalanine or tryptophan. A D gene is named only where the DNA matches it firmly. Rows may omit the clone size; those that give it use once, few, many or a size class.

>NA|TRBJ1-1|TRBV6-1|TRBD1
CASSPDRANTEAFF
TGTGCCAGCAGTCCGGACAGGGCGAACACTGAAGCTTTCTTT
>few|TRBJ2-5|TRBV2|NA
CASSEGEGVETQYF
TGTGCCAGCAGTGAAGGCGAGGGGGTTGAGACCCAGTACTTC
>NA|TRBJ2-7|TRBV5-1|TRBD1
CASSLSLDRADEQYF
TGCGCCAGCAGCTTGTCCCTGGACAGGGCTGACGAGCAGTACTTC
>many|TRBJ2-6|TRBV29-1|NA
CSVEEELPGANVLTF
TGCAGCGTTGAAGAAGAACTTCCTGGGGCCAACGTCCTGACTTTC
>few|TRBJ1-2|TRBV29-1|TRBD1
CSVEGTGGGYTF
TGCAGCGTTGAAGGGACAGGGGGTGGCTACACCTTC
>NA|TRBJ1-2|TRBV6-4|TRBD1
CASSVGTGNGYTF
TGTGCCAGCAGTGTGGGGACAGGGAATGGCTACACCTTC
>many|TRBJ2-1|TRBV11-2|NA
CASSLGEYNEQFF
TGTGCCAGCAGCTTAGGGGAGTACAATGAGCAGTTCTTC
>NA|TRBJ2-7|TRBV4-1|TRBD1
CASSPQGTHEQYF
TGCGCCAGCAGCCCACAGGGGACCCACGAGCAGTACTTC
>NA|TRBJ2-1|TRBV10-3|NA
CAISVDNEQFF
TGTGCCATCAGTGTAGACAATGAGCAGTTCTTC
>few|TRBJ2-7|TRBV7-9|NA
CASSSPQDEGTPYEQYF
TGTGCCAGCAGCTCGCCCCAGGACGAGGGGACTCCCTACGAGCAGTACTTC
>NA|TRBJ2-3|TRBV5-1|NA
CASSLDLDDTQYF
TGCGCCAGCAGCTTGGATTTGGACGATACGCAGTATTTT
>few|TRBJ2-1|TRBV6-1|TRBD1
CASNEYLTGTGSYNEQFF
TGTGCCAGCAACGAATACCTTACCGGGACAGGGTCATACAATGAGCAGTTCTTC
>NA|TRBJ2-1|TRBV12-3/TRBV12-4|NA
CASTPFGGTPLDEQFF
TGTGCCAGCACCCCCTTTGGGGGGACTCCCCTGGATGAGCAGTTCTTC
>NA|TRBJ2-1|TRBV9|NA
CASSVGLGTYNEQFF
TGTGCCAGCAGCGTAGGGTTAGGTACCTACAATGAGCAGTTCTTC
>few|TRBJ1-1|TRBV7-8|NA
CASSLPRNGKNTEAFF
TGTGCCAGCAGCTTACCCCGGAATGGCAAGAACACTGAAGCTTTCTTT
>NA|TRBJ2-7|TRBV4-2|TRBD2
CASSQESGLGTSASYEQYF
TGTGCCAGCAGCCAAGAAAGCGGTTTGGGGACTAGCGCCTCCTACGAGCAGTACTTC
>many|TRBJ2-5|TRBV12-3/TRBV12-4|NA
CASSRAEWTQYF
TGTGCCAGCAGCCGGGCCGAATGGACCCAGTACTTC
>NA|TRBJ1-1|TRBV4-1|NA
CASSQAETLNTEAFF
TGCGCCAGCAGCCAAGCCGAGACATTGAACACTGAAGCTTTCTTT
>many|TRBJ2-5|TRBV12-3/TRBV12-4|NA
CASSPRLETQYF
TGTGCCAGCAGTCCTCGACTAGAGACCCAGTACTTC
>few|TRBJ2-2|TRBV7-7|NA
CASSPARVGELFF
TGTGCCAGCAGCCCCGCCAGGGTCGGGGAGCTGTTTTTT
>NA|TRBJ1-1|TRBV12-3/TRBV12-4|TRBD1
CASSPGTGWTEPFF
TGTGCCAGCAGCCCTGGGACAGGGTGGACTGAACCTTTCTTT
>NA|TRBJ2-2|TRBV14|NA
CASSQEMGIYGELFF
TGTGCCAGCAGCCAAGAAATGGGTATTTACGGGGAGCTGTTTTTT
>NA|TRBJ2-1|TRBV19|NA
CASSSEPYKDPQDNEQFF
TGTGCCAGTAGTTCCGAACCGTACAAGGACCCGCAAGACAATGAGCAGTTCTTC
>many|TRBJ2-1|TRBV3-1|TRBD2
CASSQEGASGSNEQFF
TGTGCCAGCAGCCAAGAAGGGGCTAGCGGGAGCAATGAGCAGTTCTTC
>few|TRBJ1-2|TRBV2|TRBD1
CASSESGQELWGYTF
TGTGCCAGCAGTGAATCCGGACAGGAGCTGTGGGGCTACACCTTC
>NA|TRBJ1-5|TRBV6-1|NA
CASSSGYSGQPQHF
TGTGCCAGCTCTTCGGGGTATTCGGGTCAGCCCCAGCATTTT
>many|TRBJ2-1|TRBV5-1|NA
CASRSSGPYNEQFF
TGCGCCAGCAGGTCGTCCGGACCCTACAATGAGCAGTTCTTC
>few|TRBJ2-7|TRBV11-2|NA
CASSAGATYEQYF
TGTGCCAGCAGCGCCGGGGCCACCTACGAGCAGTACTTC
>few|TRBJ2-7|TRBV5-1|NA
CASSSLTGVSSYEQYF
TGCGCCAGCAGCTCCTTGACAGGAGTGAGCTCCTACGAGCAGTACTTC
>many|TRBJ2-1|TRBV29-1|TRBD2
CSVDRAERGFEEQFF
TGCAGCGTTGATAGGGCCGAGCGGGGCTTTGAAGAGCAGTTCTTC
>NA|TRBJ1-6|TRBV12-3/TRBV12-4|NA
CASSLDSSYNSPLHF
TGTGCCAGCAGTTTGGACAGCTCCTATAATTCACCCCTCCACTTT
>NA|TRBJ2-7|TRBV6-1|TRBD1
CASSEEGQIYEQYF
TGTGCCAGCAGTGAAGAGGGACAGATCTACGAGCAGTACTTC
>few|TRBJ2-7|TRBV27|NA
CASSSAMISYEQYF
TGTGCCAGCAGTTCCGCGATGATCTCCTACGAGCAGTACTTC
>NA|TRBJ1-2|TRBV6-1|NA
CASSEANYGYTF
TGTGCCAGCAGTGAAGCCAACTATGGCTACACCTTC
>few|TRBJ2-1|TRBV6-5|TRBD2
CASSYSSLEASGRGNEQFF
TGTGCCAGCAGTTACTCGTCACTGGAGGCTAGCGGGAGGGGTAATGAGCAGTTCTTC
>many|TRBJ2-3|TRBV6-2/TRBV6-3|NA
CASSYPIRDRTDTQYF
TGTGCCAGCAGTTACCCCATCAGGGACCGCACAGATACGCAGTATTTT
>NA|TRBJ2-1|TRBV19|NA
CASSAGQNSYNEQFF
TGTGCCAGTAGCGCGGGACAGAACTCCTACAATGAGCAGTTCTTC
>NA|TRBJ2-5|TRBV6-5|NA
CASSWAFGEAETQYF
TGTGCCAGCAGCTGGGCCTTCGGCGAGGCAGAGACCCAGTACTTC
>many|TRBJ2-2|TRBV6-1|TRBD1
CASVTGGDTGELFF
TGTGCCAGCGTCACAGGGGGCGACACCGGGGAGCTGTTTTTT
>NA|TRBJ1-1|TRBV29-1|NA
CSVELGGTEAFF
TGCAGCGTTGAATTGGGGGGCACTGAAGCTTTCTTT
>NA|TRBJ2-2|TRBV6-1|NA
CASSRSRSSGGELFF
TGTGCCAGCAGTCGGTCTAGGTCTTCCGGCGGGGAGCTGTTTTTT
>NA|TRBJ2-7|TRBV19|TRBD2
CASSIGREAYEQYF
TGTGCCAGTAGTATCGGGCGGGAGGCCTACGAGCAGTACTTC
>few|TRBJ1-2|TRBV12-3/TRBV12-4|NA
CASSFTSGEGYTF
TGTGCCAGCAGTTTTACTTCAGGGGAGGGCTACACCTTC
>few|TRBJ1-2|TRBV9|NA
CASSANGRPYTF
TGTGCCAGCAGCGCTAACGGACGCCCGTACACCTTC
>NA|TRBJ1-1|TRBV4-1|NA
CASSQWGGTEAFF
TGCGCCAGCAGCCAATGGGGTGGGACTGAAGCTTTCTTT
>few|TRBJ2-3|TRBV29-1|NA
CSVERSGGPDTQYF
TGCAGCGTTGAACGGTCAGGTGGGCCAGATACGCAGTATTTT
>many|TRBJ2-7|TRBV12-3/TRBV12-4|TRBD2
CASSPGTSVAEQYF
TGTGCCAGCAGTCCCGGGACTAGCGTCGCCGAGCAGTACTTC
>few|TRBJ2-3|TRBV6-1|TRBD1
CASSPGQGAADTQYF
TGTGCCAGCAGCCCCGGACAGGGGGCGGCAGATACGCAGTATTTT
>few|TRBJ2-7|TRBV7-2|NA
CASSWGVGSYEQYF
TGTGCCAGCAGCTGGGGGGTAGGCTCCTACGAGCAGTACTTC
>few|TRBJ2-1|TRBV4-1|NA
CASSPGGASGYYNEQFF
TGCGCCAGCAGCCCCGGGGGTGCCAGCGGGTATTACAATGAGCAGTTCTTC
>few|TRBJ2-1|TRBV5-1|NA
CASSPKTGHYYNEQFF
TGCGCCAGCAGCCCGAAAACGGGACATTACTACAATGAGCAGTTCTTC
>NA|TRBJ1-1|TRBV25-1|NA
CASGVTNTEAFF
TGTGCCAGTGGGGTCACCAACACTGAAGCTTTCTTT
>few|TRBJ1-1|TRBV29-1|NA
CSVEAQGNTEAFF
TGCAGCGTTGAGGCACAGGGGAACACTGAAGCTTTCTTT